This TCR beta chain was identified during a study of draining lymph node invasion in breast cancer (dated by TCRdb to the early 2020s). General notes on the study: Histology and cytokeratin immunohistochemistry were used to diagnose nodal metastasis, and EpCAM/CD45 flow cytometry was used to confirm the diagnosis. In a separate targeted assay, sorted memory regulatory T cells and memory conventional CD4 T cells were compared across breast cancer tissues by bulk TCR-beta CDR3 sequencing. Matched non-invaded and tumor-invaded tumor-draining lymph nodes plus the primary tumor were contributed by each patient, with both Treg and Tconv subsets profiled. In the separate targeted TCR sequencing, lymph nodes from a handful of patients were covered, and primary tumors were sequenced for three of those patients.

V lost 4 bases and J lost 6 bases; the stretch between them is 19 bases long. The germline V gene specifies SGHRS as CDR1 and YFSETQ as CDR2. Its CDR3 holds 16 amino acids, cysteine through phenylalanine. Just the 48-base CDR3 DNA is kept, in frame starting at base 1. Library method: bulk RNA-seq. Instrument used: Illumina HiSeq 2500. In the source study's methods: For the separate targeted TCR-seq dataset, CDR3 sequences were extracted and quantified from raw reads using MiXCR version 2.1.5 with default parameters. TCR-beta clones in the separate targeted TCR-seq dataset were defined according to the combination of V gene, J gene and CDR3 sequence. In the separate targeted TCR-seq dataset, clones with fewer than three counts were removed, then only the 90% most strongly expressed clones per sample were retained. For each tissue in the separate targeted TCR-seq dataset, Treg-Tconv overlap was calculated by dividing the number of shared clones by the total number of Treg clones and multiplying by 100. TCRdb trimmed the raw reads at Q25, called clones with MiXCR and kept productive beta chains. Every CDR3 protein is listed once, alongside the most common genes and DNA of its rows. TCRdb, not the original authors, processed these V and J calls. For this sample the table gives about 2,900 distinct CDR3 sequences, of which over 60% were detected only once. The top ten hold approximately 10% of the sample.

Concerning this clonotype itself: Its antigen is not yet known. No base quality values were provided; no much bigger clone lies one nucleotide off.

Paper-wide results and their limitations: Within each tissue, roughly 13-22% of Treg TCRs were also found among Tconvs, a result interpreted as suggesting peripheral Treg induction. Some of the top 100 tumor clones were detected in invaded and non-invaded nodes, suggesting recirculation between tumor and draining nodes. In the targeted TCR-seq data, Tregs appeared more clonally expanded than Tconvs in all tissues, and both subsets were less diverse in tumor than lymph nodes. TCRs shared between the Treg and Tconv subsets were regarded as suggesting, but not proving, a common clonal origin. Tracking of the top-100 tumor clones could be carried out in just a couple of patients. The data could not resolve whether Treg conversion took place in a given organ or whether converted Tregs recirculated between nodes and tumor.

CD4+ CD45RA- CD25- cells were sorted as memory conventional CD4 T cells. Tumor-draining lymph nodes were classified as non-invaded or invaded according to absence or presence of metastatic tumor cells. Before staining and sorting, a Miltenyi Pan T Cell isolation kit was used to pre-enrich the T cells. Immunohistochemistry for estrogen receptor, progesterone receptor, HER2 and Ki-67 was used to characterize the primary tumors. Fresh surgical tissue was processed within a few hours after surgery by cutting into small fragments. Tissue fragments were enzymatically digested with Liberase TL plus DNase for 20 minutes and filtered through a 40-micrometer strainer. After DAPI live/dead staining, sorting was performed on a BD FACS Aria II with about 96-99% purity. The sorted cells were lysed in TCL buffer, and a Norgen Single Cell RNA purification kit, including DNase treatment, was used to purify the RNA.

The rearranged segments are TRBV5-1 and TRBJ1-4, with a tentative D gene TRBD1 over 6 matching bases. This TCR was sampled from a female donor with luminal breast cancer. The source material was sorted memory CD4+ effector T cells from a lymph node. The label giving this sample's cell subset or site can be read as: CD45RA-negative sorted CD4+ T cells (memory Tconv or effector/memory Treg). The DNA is TGCGCCAGCAGCCTGGGGGCCTCGGTAGGTTATGAAAAACTGTTTTTT. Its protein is CASSLGASVGYEKLFF.